This T cell receptor (beta chain) was captured by sequencing in a study of shared clonotypes between healthy human individuals. Notes on the study in general: The diversity represented, both genetic and in exposure history, was limited by few donors.

At a deep level, the assay was run. Profiling relied on immunoSEQ multiplex PCR, and the TCRdb table lists in-frame clones only, not all of them. Among fewer than 1 million clones, around 96% were seen once, and the ten largest hold under 0.3%. Naive-designated CD8 cells lacked CD45RO, were positively enriched for CCR7, and omitted terminally differentiated effector memory CD45RA+ cells. CDR1 is MNHNY, CDR2 SVGAGI, per germline (reference sequence). The CDR3 extends over 14 amino acids. After removal of 4 bases from V and 5 bases from J, the junction contained 5 bases not matched to a gene. Note on this clone: The antigen is undetermined.

The chain couples TRBV6-6 to TRBJ2-1, with 7 bases lining up with TRBD1. The origin of this receptor is a man under 40 in good health. Sequencing was done on a sample of naive CD8+ T cells sorted from blood. The CDR3 DNA reads as TGTGCCAGCAGTTCCGGGACAGATAACAATGAGCAGTTCTTC. Translation: CASSSGTDNNEQFF.